Presented here are 28 T cell receptor beta chains from one specimen sequenced in a study of Ad26.COV2.S vaccination and SARS-CoV-2 variants. Clones were sequenced by immunoSEQ multiplex PCR, and TCRdb holds only the in-frame ones, with some missing. The repertoire holds more than 300,000 clones, with 70% to 90% as singletons. As to treatment: around 19 received Ad26.COV2.S at low or high dose, single or two shots; a few received placebo; per-sample allocation not given. Material that was analyzed had been drawn on day 63 after the first vaccine or placebo injection. The sample was peripheral blood, taken in a trial of Ad26.COV2.S vaccine versus placebo. These receptors all stem from a person between 18 and 60 years old who received the Ad26.COV2.S COVID-19 vaccine or a placebo.

The chain carries TRBV29-1 and TRBJ1-1, with D maybe TRBD1 (5 bases). Germline CDR1 and CDR2: SQVTM and ANQGSEA. V was shortened by 6 bases and J by 5 bases, with 16 bases between the two germline ends. This CDR3 contains 13 residues. Here the CDR3 reads CSVTPGGYTEAFF. The DNA for the CDR3 is TGCAGCGTCACCCCGGGGGGGTATACTGAAGCTTTCTTT. Supplemented by reference TRBV29-1 and TRBJ1-1, the full variable domain reads SAVISQKPSRDICQRGTSLTIQCQVDSQVTMMFWYRQQPGQSLTLIATANQGSEATYESGFVIDKFPISRPNLTFSTLTVSNMSPEDSSIYLCSVTPGGYTEAFFGQGTRLTVV.

This chain uses TRBV5-4 with TRBJ1-1; D is perhaps TRBD1 (5 bases). V was shortened by 0 bases and J by 8 bases, with 8 bases between the two germline ends. Germline V lookup: CDR1 SGHNT, CDR2 YYREEE (reference sequence). This CDR3 is built from 12 residues. The CDR3 DNA reads as TGTGCCAGCAGCTTGGAGACAGACGAAGCTTTCTTT. It translates to CASSLETDEAFF.

This chain connects TRBV11-2 to TRBJ2-3; D may correspond to TRBD1 or TRBD2 (5 bases each). The CDR3 runs to 14 residues. V was trimmed by 3 bases and J by 2 bases, leaving 9 bases between them. Germline loops: CDR1 SGHAT, CDR2 FQNNGV. The CDR3 DNA sequence: TGTGCCAGCAGCTTTCTCGGGACCACAGATACGCAGTATTTT. It specifies CASSFLGTTDTQYF.

This clone occurred a few times. The rearrangement links TRBV5-5 to TRBJ1-1; D uncertain. The length of the CDR3 is 15 residues. Germline CDR1 reads SGHKS; CDR2 reads YYEKEE (reference sequence). Trimming cost V 5 bases and J 1 base, with 15 bases left between them. In DNA, the CDR3 is TGTGCCAGCAGTCGAGAAGGTGCTCGGAACACTGAAGCTTTCTTT. As protein: CASSREGARNTEAFF.

The V call is TRBV5-1, the J call TRBJ1-1, with D possibly TRBD1 on 5 matching bases. Germline V lookup: CDR1 SGHRS, CDR2 YFSETQ. The CDR3 is made up of 15 amino acids. Trimming stripped 4 bases from V and 1 base from J, with 14 bases between. In DNA form, the CDR3 reads TGCGCCAGCAGCCCGGAGGCCGGGGGGAACACTGAAGCTTTCTTT. It codes for CASSPEAGGNTEAFF.

The V call is TRBV4-3, the J call TRBJ2-5; D remains unclear. The germline gives CDR1 LGHNA, CDR2 YSLEER. V lost 1 base and J 2 bases, leaving 17 bases between the germline ends. CDR3 size: 17 residues. The CDR3 region has the DNA TGCGCCAGCAGCCAAGGGCTGGCCGTGGCGGTACAAGAGACCCAGTACTTC. Translating it yields CASSQGLAVAVQETQYF.

The rearrangement links TRBV5-6 to TRBJ2-7; the D call may be TRBD1 or TRBD2 (5 bases each). Trimming stripped 4 bases from V and 6 bases from J, with 20 bases between. The CDR3 covers 15 residues. Per the germline V gene, CDR1 is SGHDT and CDR2 is YYEEEE. The CDR3 nucleotides read TGTGCCAGCAGCCTGGGGGACGAAAAGGACGGCGAGCAGTACTTC. Its protein product is CASSLGDEKDGEQYF. The variable domain in full, with the rest retrieved from reference TRBV5-6 and TRBJ2-7, is DAGVTQSPTHLIKTRGQQVTLRCSPKSGHDTVSWYQQALGQGPQFIFQYYEEEERQRGNFPDRFSGHQFPNYSSELNVNALLLGDSALYLCASSLGDEKDGEQYFGPGTRLTVT.

Note on this clone: At one end the junction does not follow the germline gene, possibly because of a read error. The rearrangement links TRBV25-1 to TRBJ1-1; 9 bases are shared with TRBD1. Germline lookup yields CDR1 MGHDK and CDR2 SYGVNS. CDR3 size: 13 residues. The CDR3 is CASSTTGQGPPCF. CDR3 nucleotides: TGTGCCAGCAGTACCACTGGACAGGGGCCTCCTTGCTTT.

This clone was counted a few times. The J gene is TRBJ1-6, the V gene TRBV6-5; D remains ambiguous. The CDR3 totals 14 residues. Trimming shortened V by 9 bases and J by 6 bases, and 15 bases separated the two germline ends. The germline gives CDR1 MNHEY, CDR2 SVGAGI. CDR3 bases: TGTGCCAGTTTGGGCGCCTTGGGTAATTCACCCCTCCACTTT. Its protein is CASLGALGNSPLHF.

This chain connects TRBV5-8 to TRBJ2-6; the D call may be TRBD1 or TRBD2 (6 bases each). V lost 6 bases, J lost 2 bases, and 12 bases lay in between. CDR1 SGHTS and CDR2 YDEGEE come from the germline V gene. This CDR3 is built from 15 residues. CDR3 coding DNA: TGTGCCAGCACCCTTAGGGGGGCTGGGGCCAACGTCCTGACTTTC. It encodes CASTLRGAGANVLTF.

The J gene is TRBJ2-7, the V gene TRBV5-1, with D perhaps being TRBD1 or TRBD2 (5 bases each). This CDR3 region has 15 residues. V lost 0 bases and J lost 2, with 12 bases in between. Germline values: CDR1 SGHRS, CDR2 YFSETQ. CDR3 in amino acids: CASSLGGTATYEQYF. The CDR3 DNA reads TGCGCCAGCAGCTTGGGTGGGACCGCGACCTACGAGCAGTACTTC.

This chain uses TRBV19 with TRBJ2-7; 7 bases are shared with TRBD2. CDR1 LNHDA and CDR2 SQIVND come from the germline V gene (reference sequence). The CDR3 runs 13 residues. The V segment lost 6 bases and the J segment 3 bases; nucleotides outside the gene matches: 5. Here the CDR3 DNA reads TGTGCCAGTAGCCGGACTAGAGACTACGAGCAGTACTTC. Residues: CASSRTRDYEQYF.

The rearrangement joins TRBV5-1 to TRBJ2-5, with D tentatively TRBD2 (7 bases). The CDR3 sequence is 16 residues long. Germline-derived CDR1 and CDR2 are SGHRS and YFSETQ. With 1 base removed from V and 5 bases from J, the gap between germline ends came to 18 bases. The CDR3 coding sequence is TGCGCCAGCAGCTTGTCCCCGGGACACGGGGGGGAGACCCAGTACTTC. Amino acid sequence: CASSLSPGHGGETQYF.

The chain uses TRBV5-1 and TRBJ1-2, with 9 nucleotides matching TRBD1. The CDR3 loop spans 15 amino acids. Germline V gene lookup returns CDR1 SGHRS and CDR2 YFSETQ. V gave up 4 bases and J gave up 0 bases; unmatched junction bases: 4. Here the CDR3 reads CASSKGTGSNYGYTF. CDR3 DNA sequence: TGCGCCAGCAGCAAAGGGACAGGGTCTAACTATGGCTACACCTTC.

The gene calls are TRBV5-1 and TRBJ1-3; 9 nucleotides agree with TRBD1. The CDR3 has 16 amino acids. Looked up from germline, CDR1 is SGHRS and CDR2 is YFSETQ. Unmatched junction bases numbered 1, after V lost 0 bases and J lost 0 bases. The CDR3 reads CASSLVGQGSGNTIYF. In nucleotides, the CDR3 is TGCGCCAGCAGCTTGGTGGGACAGGGCTCTGGAAACACCATATATTTT.

The chain employs TRBV4-3 and TRBJ1-2; no reliable D call. CDR1 and CDR2 (germline): LGHNA, YSLEER. Deletions cut 0 bases from V and 4 bases from J, with 12 bases between. CDR3 length: 15 residues. The CDR3 sequence: CASSQDRAASYGYTF. CDR3 DNA sequence: TGCGCCAGCAGCCAAGATCGGGCAGCGAGCTATGGCTACACCTTC.

As regards this clone: Relative to the germline gene, one junction end is altered; a read error may explain this. The genes are TRBV19 and TRBJ1-1; D gene unclear. The germline gives CDR1 LNHDA, CDR2 SQIVND (reference sequence). CDR3 length equals 11 residues. CDR3 nucleotide sequence: TGCCTGCCTGGGCAGGACACTGAAGCTTTCTTT. This gives the protein CLPGQDTEAFF.

This chain links TRBV19 with TRBJ2-5, with TRBD2 matching over 11 bases. The V segment lost 7 bases and the J segment 4 bases; nucleotides outside the gene matches: 8. This CDR3 region has 15 residues. Germline lookup yields CDR1 LNHDA and CDR2 SQIVND (reference sequence). CDR3 sequence reads: CASTPRLAGGETQYF. Here the CDR3 DNA reads TGTGCCAGTACCCCTAGGCTAGCGGGGGGAGAGACCCAGTACTTC.

The V call is TRBV10-2, the J call TRBJ1-2, with D possibly being TRBD1 (6 bases). CDR1 and CDR2 (germline): WSHSY, SAAADI. Trimming stripped 7 bases from V and 6 bases from J, with 15 bases between. The CDR3 loop spans 13 amino acids. CDR3 DNA sequence: TGCGCCAGCATGGCATCGGGGGGCAATGGCTACACCTTC. It translates to CASMASGGNGYTF.

V gene TRBV3-1 (or the pseudogene TRBV3-2) combines with J gene TRBJ2-7; D is unclear. CDR3 length equals 15 residues. The germline V gene has CDR1 LGHDT and CDR2 YNNKEL (reference sequence). With 0 bases removed from V and 1 base from J, the gap between germline ends came to 10 bases. The CDR3 protein is CASSQDTTESYEQYF. The CDR3 nucleotides are TGTGCCAGCAGCCAAGATACAACCGAATCCTACGAGCAGTACTTC.

The rearrangement links TRBV5-1 to TRBJ1-2; TRBD1 is a possible D gene (5 bases). The CDR3 has 13 amino acids. V was shortened by 7 bases and J by 8 bases, with 18 bases between the two germline ends. Germline assignment: CDR1 SGHRS and CDR2 YFSETQ. Written as DNA, the CDR3 is TGCGCCAGCCGCCCAGAAGGGACCGGAGGCTACACCTTC. This encodes CASRPEGTGGYTF.

This clone appeared a single time. V and J are TRBV6-2 or TRBV6-3 and TRBJ2-5; D remains unclear. V lost 6 bases to trimming and J lost 5 bases, with 13 bases between them. The germline gives CDR1 MNHEY, CDR2 SVGEGT. This CDR3 region has 13 residues. The CDR3, as DNA: TGTGCCAGCAGCCGAGAGGCCCTCGAGACCCAGTACTTC. The encoded protein is CASSREALETQYF.

J is TRBJ2-6 and V is TRBV5-1, with D possibly matching TRBD1 (6 bases). The V and J ends lost 4 bases and 0 bases respectively, with 20 bases between them. The CDR3 runs to 19 residues. CDR1 SGHRS and CDR2 YFSETQ come from the germline V gene. Here the CDR3 reads CASSVIQGTTVSGANVLTF. CDR3 sequence (DNA): TGCGCCAGCAGCGTAATACAGGGAACTACGGTCTCTGGGGCCAACGTCCTGACTTTC.

The rearrangement links TRBV6-5 to TRBJ2-7; the D is unclear. Trimming shortened V by 6 bases and J by 2 bases, and 8 bases separated the two germline ends. The CDR3 runs 12 residues. Germline V gene sequence: CDR1 MNHEY, CDR2 SVGAGI. CDR3 loop: CASSSPAYEQYF. The CDR3 DNA follows: TGTGCCAGCAGCTCCCCCGCCTACGAGCAGTACTTC.

The chain links TRBV5-1 to TRBJ2-3, with 9 bases that match TRBD2. The trim removed 2 bases at V and 2 bases at J, leaving 3 bases unmatched. There are 15 residues in the CDR3. The germline V gene has CDR1 SGHRS and CDR2 YFSETQ. CDR3 protein: CASSFSGGHTDTQYF. In nucleotides, the CDR3 is TGCGCCAGCAGCTTTAGCGGGGGACACACAGATACGCAGTATTTT.

This clone showed up just a few times. The chain uses TRBV5-4 and TRBJ1-2, with 12 nucleotides matching TRBD1. The CDR3 runs 17 residues. The germline CDR1 and CDR2 sequences are SGHNT and YYREEE (reference sequence). Trimming at V came to 1 base and at J to 7 bases, leaving 11 bases not matched to a gene. The CDR3 loop reads CASSLSRDRGLSGGYTF. CDR3 nucleotide sequence: TGTGCCAGCAGCTTGTCGAGGGACAGGGGGCTCTCCGGTGGCTACACCTTC.

A note on this clone: The same CDR3 can be traced to other DNA sequences in this sample. The genes are TRBV5-1 and TRBJ1-1, with 7 positions matching TRBD1. V trimming: 0 bases; J trimming: 5 bases; junction bases outside the gene matches: 1. Germline V CDR1 and CDR2: SGHRS, YFSETQ. The CDR3 sequence is 13 residues long. CDR3 sequence (DNA): TGCGCCAGCAGCTTGGACAGGGGAACTGAAGCTTTCTTT. Translating it yields CASSLDRGTEAFF.

This sequence joins TRBV9 and TRBJ1-1; no firm D call. The germline V and J ends were trimmed by 8 bases and 4 bases, with 18 bases remaining between them. From germline, CDR1 is SGDLS and CDR2 YYNGEE. The CDR3 has 14 amino acids. The CDR3 loop reads CASGPTDGVTEAFF. CDR3 in DNA: TGTGCCAGTGGACCCACGGACGGGGTCACTGAAGCTTTCTTT.